The 29 T cell receptor beta chains below come from one sample, sequenced in a study of tumor-infiltrating lymphocytes in oesophageal squamous cell carcinoma. In TCRdb, the PCR reads were re-called with MiXCR into one record per CDR3 protein. The table includes roughly 15,000 distinct CDR3 sequences, roughly 55% detected once. Sequencing input: esophageal tumor tissue. These receptor sequences come from a male donor with esophageal squamous cell carcinoma.

V gene TRBV10-2 combines with J gene TRBJ2-5; D is unresolved. The germline CDR1 and CDR2 sequences are WSHSY and SAAADI. There are 14 residues in the CDR3. V shed 3 bases and J shed 1 base, with 9 bases lying between them. The CDR3 DNA is TGCGCCAGCAGTGAAATTCAGTTCCAAGAGACCCAGTACTTC. Translated, it gives CASSEIQFQETQYF.

The V call is TRBV15, the J call TRBJ1-1; TRBD1 might be the D (6 bases). In germline, CDR1 is LNHNV, CDR2 YYDKDF (reference sequence). There are 16 residues in the CDR3. Trimming removed 0 bases at V and 0 bases at J, with 11 bases between. In nucleotides, the CDR3 is TGTGCCACCAGCAGAGATCCCGGGGGCATGAACACTGAAGCTTTCTTT. This translates into CATSRDPGGMNTEAFF.

This clonotype was detected only a few times. This chain joins TRBV7-2 and TRBJ2-5, with 9 bases lining up with TRBD1. CDR3 size: 16 residues. The junction had 5 bases not matched to a gene; V was cut back by 1 base and J by 2 bases. The germline V gene encodes CDR1 SGHTA and CDR2 FQGNSA. The DNA for the CDR3 is TGTGCCAGCAGCTTAGGGGCCGGGACAGGGCAAGAGACCCAGTACTTC. Protein product: CASSLGAGTGQETQYF.

The chain combines TRBV7-3 with TRBJ2-1; TRBD2 matches 15 bases. Germline V CDR1 and CDR2: SGHTA, FQGTGA. V lost 4 bases, J lost 10 bases, and 2 bases stayed unmatched. The CDR3 is made up of 14 amino acids. The CDR3 sequence is CASSSGLAGGEQFF. In nucleotides, the CDR3 is TGTGCCAGCAGCTCCGGACTAGCGGGAGGGGAGCAGTTCTTC.

The rearrangement links TRBV6-2 or TRBV6-3 to TRBJ2-5; D tentatively fits TRBD1 or TRBD2 (5 bases each). Trimming took 8 bases from V and 0 from J, leaving 13 bases between them. Germline V lookup: CDR1 MNHEY, CDR2 SVGEGT. The CDR3 is 14 residues long. CDR3 region: CASGISGHQETQYF. Written as DNA, the CDR3 is TGTGCCAGCGGAATCTCGGGACACCAAGAGACCCAGTACTTC.

Relative to its sample, this clonotype is medium-sized. The gene calls are TRBV19 and TRBJ2-6; possibly TRBD1 for D (6 bases). From germline, CDR1 is LNHDA and CDR2 SQIVND (reference sequence). This CDR3 has 14 amino acids. V was pared by 4 bases and J by 3 bases, with 7 bases between. The CDR3 DNA follows: TGTGCCAGTAGTACAGGGGATGGGGCCAACGTCCTGACTTTC. Its translation is CASSTGDGANVLTF.

This clonotype was seen a few times. This sequence joins TRBV7-2 and TRBJ2-3; D is unclear. The V and J ends lost 2 bases and 6 bases respectively, with 9 bases between them. This CDR3 contains 13 residues. The germline gives CDR1 SGHTA, CDR2 FQGNSA. The CDR3 reads CASSLRARDTQYF. DNA of the CDR3: TGTGCCAGCAGCTTAAGGGCCCGGGATACGCAGTATTTT.

This chain uses TRBV28 with TRBJ1-1; 10 bases line up with TRBD1. This CDR3 has 15 amino acids. CDR1 and CDR2 (germline): MDHEN, SYDVKM. After removal of 0 bases from V and 4 bases from J, the junction contained 2 bases not matched to a gene. Here the CDR3 reads CASSLWGQGSTEAFF. DNA of the CDR3: TGTGCCAGCAGTTTATGGGGACAGGGGAGCACTGAAGCTTTCTTT.

The chain links TRBV11-2 to TRBJ2-6; D gene ambiguous. The CDR3 is made up of 16 amino acids. The V gene lost 1 base and the J gene lost 2 bases, with 9 bases spanning the gap. Germline CDR1 and CDR2: SGHAT and FQNNGV. The chain's CDR3 is CASSLAVVTGANVLTF. The CDR3 DNA sequence: TGTGCCAGCAGCTTAGCAGTGGTAACTGGGGCCAACGTCCTGACTTTC.

This rearrangement joins TRBV7-9 to TRBJ2-3, with 10 bases lining up with TRBD2. Judging by the DNA end, TRBJ2-1 fits better; the J call may be wrong. The CDR3 is 17 residues long. Germline V gives CDR1 SEHNR, CDR2 FQNEAQ (reference sequence). CDR3 coding DNA: TGTGCCAGCAGCTGGGTAGGAGCTAGCGGGAGAACTAATGAGCAGTTCTTC. Its protein is CASSWVGASGRTNEQFF.

This clonotype was seen only once. This chain joins TRBV11-2 and TRBJ2-1, with 9 bases matching TRBD2. The J call may be mistaken, given a closer DNA end match to TRBJ2-7. This CDR3 contains 13 residues. The V gene's germline CDR1 is SGHAT and CDR2 FQNNGV. CDR3 DNA: TGTGCCAGCAGCTTAGATAGCGGGAGCGAGCAGTACTTC. It codes for CASSLDSGSEQYF.

In this sample, this clonotype turned up a few times. The chain carries TRBV24-1 and TRBJ2-7, with D perhaps matching TRBD1 or TRBD2 (5 bases each). The end of the DNA fits TRBJ2-1 better, so the J call may be wrong. The CDR3 consists of 16 residues. CDR1 and CDR2 from the germline V gene are KGHDR and SFDVKD. Written as DNA, the CDR3 is TGTGCCACCAGTGATCCCCGGGACGGAATCTACAATGAGCAGTTCTTC. Protein: CATSDPRDGIYNEQFF.

This clonotype was seen a handful of times. The genes are TRBV11-2 and TRBJ2-3, with D maybe TRBD2 (5 bases). The CDR3 totals 15 residues. With 0 bases removed from V and 5 bases from J, the gap between germline ends came to 12 bases. Germline V gene lookup returns CDR1 SGHAT and CDR2 FQNNGV. The CDR3, as DNA: TGTGCCAGCAGCTTAGATGGTGGGAGTGGAGATACGCAGTATTTT. It yields the protein CASSLDGGSGDTQYF.

The chain couples TRBV7-2 to TRBJ2-4; unclear D gene. The J call may be mistaken, given a closer DNA end match to TRBJ2-7. Germline lookup yields CDR1 SGHTA and CDR2 FQGNSA. The CDR3 is 15 residues long. Written as DNA, the CDR3 is TGTGCCAGCAGCTTATATCCCGGCCATACCTACGAGCAGTACTTC. The encoded protein is CASSLYPGHTYEQYF.

This clonotype is medium-sized within its sample. This chain connects TRBV6-1 to TRBJ2-3, with 13 bases identical to TRBD2. CDR3 length equals 15 residues. V shed 7 bases, J shed 7 bases, and the junction held 8 bases outside the gene matches. Germline V lookup: CDR1 MNHNS, CDR2 SASEGT. CDR3 coding DNA: TGTGCCAGCACAAGACTAGCGGGAGGATTAAATACGCAGTATTTT. Translation: CASTRLAGGLNTQYF.

This clonotype is a singleton in its sample. The genes are TRBV7-9 and TRBJ1-1, with 7 nucleotides matching TRBD1. The assigned J gene may be wrong: the sequence end matches TRBJ1-6 better. Germline CDR1 and CDR2: SEHNR and FQNEAQ (reference sequence). There are 15 residues in the CDR3. CDR3 region: CASSLTGSRNSPLHF. In nucleotides, the CDR3 is TGTGCCAGCAGCTTGACAGGGTCGCGTAATTCACCCCTCCACTTT.

This clonotype was picked up many times. This chain links TRBV5-1 with TRBJ1-2, with 8 bases that match TRBD1. Germline V gene sequence: CDR1 SGHRS, CDR2 YFSETQ. The CDR3 spans 13 residues. V lost 4 bases to trimming and J lost 6 bases; unmatched junction nucleotides: 5. CDR3 protein: CASSPDRVDGYTF. The CDR3 coding sequence is TGCGCCAGCAGCCCGGACAGGGTGGATGGCTACACCTTC.

This clonotype has ten or more counts. This chain connects TRBV14 to TRBJ2-5; no clear D. This CDR3 contains 13 residues. Germline-derived CDR1 and CDR2 are SGHDN and FVKESK. The V end was cut by 2 bases, the J end by 5 bases, with 9 bases between. The chain's CDR3 is CASSQRPRETQYF. The CDR3 coding sequence is TGTGCCAGCAGCCAACGTCCCAGGGAGACCCAGTACTTC.

The chain joins TRBV7-4 to TRBJ2-3, with D hard to call. The J call may be in error: the DNA end matches TRBJ2-7 better. Germline V gene data show CDR1 as SGHVT and CDR2 as SQSDAQ. The CDR3 is 19 amino acids. The CDR3 is CASSLNAQALSYGYYEQYF. CDR3 coding DNA: TGTGCCAGCAGCTTAAATGCTCAGGCCCTTTCTTATGGGTACTACGAGCAGTACTTC.

This clonotype is labeled as medium-sized. The chain uses TRBV25-1 and TRBJ2-1; 7 positions match TRBD2. The germline gives CDR1 MGHDK, CDR2 SYGVNS. The CDR3 spans 13 residues. J lost 9 bases, V lost 5 bases, and 7 bases had no gene match. CDR3 in DNA: TGTGCCAGCAGTCCTCAGGGACTATTTGAGCAGTTCTTC. Its protein product is CASSPQGLFEQFF.

By sample fraction, this clonotype is medium-sized. The rearrangement joins TRBV12-3 or TRBV12-4 to TRBJ2-5, with TRBD2 matching 12 bases. With V trimmed by 7 bases and J by 4 bases, 7 bases remained unmatched. This CDR3 region has 15 residues. Here the CDR3 DNA reads TGTGCCAGCACCCGGCTAGCGGGAGGGGGAGAGACCCAGTACTTC. Translated, it gives CASTRLAGGGETQYF.

This rearrangement joins TRBV7-3 to TRBJ2-3; tentative D call: TRBD2 (5 bases). The CDR3 sequence is 15 residues long. The ends were cut back, 5 bases at V and 2 bases at J, with 14 bases in the middle. From germline, CDR1 is SGHTA and CDR2 FQGTGA. As DNA, the CDR3 is TGTGCCAGCAGCCCTGGAGCGGCCCTCACAGATACGCAGTATTTT. Translated, it gives CASSPGAALTDTQYF.

This clonotype is judged large. The chain links TRBV7-2 to TRBJ2-7; TRBD2 matches at 13 bases. CDR1 SGHTA and CDR2 FQGNSA come from the germline V gene. The ends lost 5 bases at V and 5 bases at J; junction bases unmatched: 9. This CDR3 has 16 residues. CDR3 protein: CASSGSGLAGAHEQYF. CDR3 nucleotide sequence: TGTGCCAGCAGCGGAAGCGGACTAGCGGGAGCCCACGAGCAGTACTTC. The full variable domain, with the rest looked up from reference TRBV7-2 and TRBJ2-7, is GAGVSQSPSNKVTEKGKDVELRCDPISGHTALYWYRQSLGQGLEFLIYFQGNSAPDKSGLPSDRFSAERTGGSVSTLTIQRTQQEDSAVYLCASSGSGLAGAHEQYFGPGTRLTVT.

By sample share, this clonotype is medium-sized. The chain couples TRBV6-1 to TRBJ2-6; no firm D call. V was trimmed by 6 bases and J by 1 base, leaving 10 bases between them. Germline V gives CDR1 MNHNS, CDR2 SASEGT. This CDR3 is 15 amino acids long. CDR3: CASSHYRSGANVLTF. The CDR3 DNA reads as TGTGCCAGCAGCCACTACAGATCTGGGGCCAACGTCCTGACTTTC.

This rearrangement joins TRBV7-2 to TRBJ2-2; 9 positions agree with TRBD1. Germline values: CDR1 SGHTA, CDR2 FQGNSA. Trimming removed 5 bases from V and 7 bases from J; junction bases left unmatched: 2. This CDR3 is built from 13 residues. CDR3 residues: CASSPTGGGELFF. CDR3 in DNA: TGTGCCAGCAGCCCGACAGGGGGCGGGGAGCTGTTTTTT.

The chain is built from TRBV10-3 and TRBJ2-1; 7 bases are a match to TRBD2. The V and J ends lost 0 bases and 5 bases, in that order; junction bases with no gene match: 4. This CDR3 is built from 15 residues. CDR1 and CDR2 (germline): ENHRY, SYGVKD. The CDR3 nucleotides read TGTGCCATCAGTGAGTCTAGCGGGCCCCACAATGAGCAGTTCTTC. Translation: CAISESSGPHNEQFF.

Details on this clonotype: The CDR3 carries no conserved terminal phenylalanine or tryptophan, so it likely arises from a read error. Because the CDR3's place on the DNA is in doubt, the DNA is left out and the CDR3 is given as listed by TCRdb. This chain joins TRBV7-2 and TRBJ2-5; the table names TRBD2, a call not compared with the DNA. Germline V gives CDR1 SGHTA, CDR2 FQGNSA. The CDR3 region is 13 residues in length, termini included. The CDR3 spells CASSPGTTQYFGN.

This clonotype was seen once. Given a much more abundant clone one base away, this may be a read error. The J gene is TRBJ2-7, the V gene TRBV7-3; weak D call: TRBD2 (6 bases). The CDR3 runs to 15 residues. Trimming stripped 4 bases from V and 7 bases from J, with 20 bases between. Looked up from germline, CDR1 is SGHTA and CDR2 is FQGTGA. CDR3 loop: CASSSGRDLHNEQYF. The CDR3 region has the DNA TGTGCCAGCAGCTCCGGGCGGGACCTACACAATGAGCAGTACTTC.

This sequence joins TRBV7-2 and TRBJ2-7; 8 positions match TRBD2. With V trimmed by 1 base and J by 3 bases, 5 bases remained unmatched. Germline V gene data show CDR1 as SGHTA and CDR2 as FQGNSA. This CDR3 spans 15 amino acids. CDR3 sequence reads: CASSLGSGAYYEQYF. CDR3 coding DNA: TGTGCCAGCAGCTTAGGTAGCGGGGCCTACTACGAGCAGTACTTC.